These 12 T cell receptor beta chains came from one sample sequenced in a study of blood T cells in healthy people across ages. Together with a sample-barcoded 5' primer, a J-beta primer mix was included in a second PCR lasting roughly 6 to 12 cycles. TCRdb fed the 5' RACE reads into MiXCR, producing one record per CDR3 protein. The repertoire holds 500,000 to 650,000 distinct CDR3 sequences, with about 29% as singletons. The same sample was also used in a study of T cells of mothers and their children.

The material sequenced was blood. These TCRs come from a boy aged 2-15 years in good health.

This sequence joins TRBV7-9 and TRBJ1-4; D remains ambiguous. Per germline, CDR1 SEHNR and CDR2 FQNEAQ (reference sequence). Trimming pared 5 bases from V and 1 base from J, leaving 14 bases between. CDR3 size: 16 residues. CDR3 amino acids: CASSSSGAVTNEKLFF. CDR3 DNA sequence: TGTGCCAGCAGCAGCTCCGGTGCTGTAACTAATGAAAAACTGTTTTTT.

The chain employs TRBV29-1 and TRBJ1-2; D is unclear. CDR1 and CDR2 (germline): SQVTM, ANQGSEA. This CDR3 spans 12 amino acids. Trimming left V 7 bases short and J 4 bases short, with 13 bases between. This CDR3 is CSGTIAAYGYTF. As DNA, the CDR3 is TGCAGCGGTACGATAGCGGCCTATGGCTACACCTTC.

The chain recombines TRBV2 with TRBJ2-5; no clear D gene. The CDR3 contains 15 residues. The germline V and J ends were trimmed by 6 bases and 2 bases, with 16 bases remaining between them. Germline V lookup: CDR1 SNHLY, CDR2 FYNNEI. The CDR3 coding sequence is TGTGCCAGCAGCAGTGATTCGACCTTACAAGAGACCCAGTACTTC. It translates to CASSSDSTLQETQYF.

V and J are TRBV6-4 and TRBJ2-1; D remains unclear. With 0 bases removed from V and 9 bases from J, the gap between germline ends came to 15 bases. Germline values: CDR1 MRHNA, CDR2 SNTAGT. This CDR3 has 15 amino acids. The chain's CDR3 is CASSDSVRLGSEQFF. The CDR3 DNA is TGTGCCAGCAGTGACTCAGTAAGGTTGGGATCTGAGCAGTTCTTC.

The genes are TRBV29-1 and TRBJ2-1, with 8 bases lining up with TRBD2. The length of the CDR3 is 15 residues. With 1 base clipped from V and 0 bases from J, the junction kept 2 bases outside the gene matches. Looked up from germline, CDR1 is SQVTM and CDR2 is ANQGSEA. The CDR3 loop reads CSVEGGTSSYNEQFF. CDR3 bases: TGCAGCGTTGAAGGGGGGACTAGCTCCTACAATGAGCAGTTCTTC.

This CDR3 is CSASSGGGSGANVLTF. The CDR3 DNA sequence: TGCAGTGCCTCTAGCGGGGGCGGCTCTGGGGCCAACGTCCTGACTTTC. This chain uses TRBV20-1 with TRBJ2-6, with 10 bases lining up with TRBD2. The length of the CDR3 is 16 residues. Germline lookup yields CDR1 DFQATT and CDR2 SNEGSKA (reference sequence). Unmatched junction bases numbered 5, after V lost 6 bases and J lost 0 bases.

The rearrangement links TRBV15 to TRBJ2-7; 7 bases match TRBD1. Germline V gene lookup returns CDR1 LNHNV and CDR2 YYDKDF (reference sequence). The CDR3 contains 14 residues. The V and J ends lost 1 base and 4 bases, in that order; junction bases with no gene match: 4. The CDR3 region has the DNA TGTGCCACCAGCAGAGTAGGCAGGGGGTACGAGCAGTACTTC. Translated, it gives CATSRVGRGYEQYF.

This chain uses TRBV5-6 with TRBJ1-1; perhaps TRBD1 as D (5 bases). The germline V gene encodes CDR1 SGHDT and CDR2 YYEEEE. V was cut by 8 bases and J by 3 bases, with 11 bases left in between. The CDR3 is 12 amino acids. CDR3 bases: TGTGCCAGTGTGGGGGATGACACTGAAGCTTTCTTT. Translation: CASVGDDTEAFF.

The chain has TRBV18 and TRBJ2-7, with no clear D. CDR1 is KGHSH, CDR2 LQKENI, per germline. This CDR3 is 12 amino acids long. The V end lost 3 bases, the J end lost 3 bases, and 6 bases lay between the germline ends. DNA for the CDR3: TGTGCCAGCTCACCCAACCACTACGAGCAGTACTTC. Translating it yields CASSPNHYEQYF. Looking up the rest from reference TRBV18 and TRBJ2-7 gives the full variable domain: NAGVMQNPRHLVRRRGQEARLRCSPMKGHSHVYWYRQLPEEGLKFMVYLQKENIIDESGMPKERFSAEFPKEGPSILRIQQVVRGDSAAYFCASSPNHYEQYFGPGTRLTVT.

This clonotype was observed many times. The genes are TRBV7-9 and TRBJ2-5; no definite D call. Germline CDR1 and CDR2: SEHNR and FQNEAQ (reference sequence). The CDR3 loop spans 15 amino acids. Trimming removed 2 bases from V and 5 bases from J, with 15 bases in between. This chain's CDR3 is CASSLTAGVRETQYF. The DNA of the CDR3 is TGTGCCAGCAGCTTAACAGCTGGGGTTCGGGAGACCCAGTACTTC.

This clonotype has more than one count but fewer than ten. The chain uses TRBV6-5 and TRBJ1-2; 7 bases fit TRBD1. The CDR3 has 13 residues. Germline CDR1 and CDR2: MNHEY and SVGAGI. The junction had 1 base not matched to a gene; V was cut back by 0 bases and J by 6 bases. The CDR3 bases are TGTGCCAGCAGTTACTCCAGGGGGAATGGCTACACCTTC. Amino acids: CASSYSRGNGYTF.

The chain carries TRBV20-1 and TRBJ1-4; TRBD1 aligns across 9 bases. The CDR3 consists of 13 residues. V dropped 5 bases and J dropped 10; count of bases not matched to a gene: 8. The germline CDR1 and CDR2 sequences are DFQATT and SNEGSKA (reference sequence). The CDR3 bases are TGCAGTGCTCCGGACAGGGGTTTCGGAAAACTGTTTTTT. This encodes CSAPDRGFGKLFF.